This TCR beta chain derives from a study of vaccination and CD4 T cells after COVID-19. Turning to the study itself: Cells were stimulated with overlapping spike peptide pools from SARS-CoV-2, HCoV-NL63, HCoV-OC43 and HCoV-229E. Controls had a CEFX pool, an HIV-1 Nef pool, or no peptide added.

Germline CDR1 and CDR2: MDHEN and SYDVKM. The V and J ends lost 2 bases and 1 base respectively, with 21 bases between them. This CDR3 contains 18 residues. CD4+ T cells that had been cultured provided DNA sequenced with the Oncomine TCR Beta short-read assay. One entry per CDR3 protein, called by TCRdb with MiXCR from the PCR reads. Of a few thousand distinct CDR3 sequences in the sample, around 47% were seen once. In the case of this clonotype: Its target is not known.

General observations from the study: Median numbers of SARS-CoV-2-reactive clonotypes increased from approximately 23 to 38 (not a significant change).

Treatment denoted: roughly 10-day PBMC culture with coronavirus spike peptide pools or control peptides (ViraFEST assay). This sequence was found in a human donor who had recovered from COVID-19. Input material: CD4+ T cells from blood, cultured in vitro. The chain uses TRBV28 and TRBJ2-7; D is possibly TRBD1 or TRBD2 (6 bases each). In DNA form, the CDR3 reads TGTGCCAGCAGTTTAATGGGGGGCGCTGAGTCAGGGTCCTACGAGCAGTACTTC. As protein: CASSLMGGAESGSYEQYF.